This T cell receptor beta chain derives from a study of memory CD4+ T cells and cytomegalovirus serostatus (dated by TCRdb to between 2017 and 2020). Describing the broader study: A total of 35 or so healthy Belgian adults, of whom 9 were CMV seropositive and approximately 24 were CMV seronegative, were included in the cohort. CD4+ memory TCRbeta repertoires of a Belgian cohort with known cytomegalovirus serostatus were sequenced in order to replicate a published TCR-based CMV serostatus classifier. The paper as a whole reports these results and caveats: Results were interpreted as suggesting that the CMV-associated TCR signature is largely present in the CD4+ memory repertoire. Of 164 previously reported CMV-associated TCRbeta sequences, 60 to 85 appeared in the CD4+ memory repertoires, each in one to five individuals. Only CD4+CD45RO+ memory cells were sequenced, in contrast to the original study, which included naive and memory CD4+ and CD8+ populations. For CMV serostatus prediction, a median bootstrapped AUC of 0.95 was reached with the original framework, and a median bootstrapped AUC of about 0.89 was reached with a US-trained random forest. The original-framework classifier achieved a median bootstrapped AUC of about 0.94 with a 95% CI of 0.76-1.00 on the Belgian cohort.

The CDR3 starts with the cysteine, ends with the phenylalanine, and has 16 residues. The read is trimmed to its CDR3 DNA, 48 bases read in frame from base 1. Trimming accounts for 4 bases at V and 6 bases at J, while the number of junction bases matched to no gene is 12. CDR1 MGHRA and CDR2 YSYEKL were looked up in the germline V gene. Single viable CD3+CD4+CD8-CD45RO+ cells were sorted as memory CD4+ T cells on a FACSAria II. CMV serostatus was assessed using a Roche Elecsys assay, by which serum IgG against CMV pp150, pp28, p38 and p52 was detected. After thawing, total CD4+ T cells were enriched by positive selection with CD4 magnetic microbeads. The samples came from a different study that was designed specifically to examine the CD4+ T cell memory repertoire. Peripheral blood mononuclear cells were isolated and cryopreserved following standard operating procedures; serum was stored at -80 °C. The staining used CD3-PerCP (BW264/56), CD4-APC (RPA-T4), CD45RO-PE (UCHT1) and CD8-Pacific Orange (3B5) antibodies, and Sytox blue was used to exclude non-viable cells.

The Quick-DNA Microprep Kit was used to extract genomic DNA from the sorted cells. Amplification of TCRbeta DNA was done with the immunoSEQ hsTCRbeta kit, following the protocol from the manufacturer. An Illumina MiSeq instrument was used to sequence the TCRbeta libraries. The original methods were these. After out-of-frame sequences were removed, 2.4 million or so distinct TCRbeta sequences remained, averaging around 67,000 per individual. Each individual was scored according to the count of over 150 previously reported CMV-associated TCRbeta sequences and the total productive distinct TCRbeta count. A beta-binomial model was reimplemented in Python, and scikit-learn random forests with default parameters were trained on data from the US cohort. Classifier performance on the Belgian cohort was summarized as median AUC with percentile confidence intervals calculated over 10,000 bootstrap iterations. Here the immuneACCESS table is served through TCRdb, limited to in-frame sequences with V and J called. Missing clones are a known gap in these copies; in checked studies unresolved V genes cover under half, and the rest lacks a known reason. V, J and clone size are taken as reported in that table, and D and trimming were inferred from the DNA itself. This sample is represented by more than 35,000 clones; over 65% of them were singletons. The top ten clones comprise roughly 0.8% of the sample.

A note on this clone: Its antigen has not been determined. Per-base quality was not reported, and no clone a single base away is much larger than it.

The sequence came from an adult in good health and CMV-seronegative. Sequenced input: memory CD4+ T cells from blood. Recombination linked TRBV4-1 to TRBJ1-5; the junction holds 7 bases that match TRBD1. The CDR3 region: CASSPRGGRGIQPQHF. The DNA sequence is given as TGCGCCAGCAGCCCCCGAGGGGGCAGGGGTATTCAGCCCCAGCATTTT.